This T cell receptor (beta chain) was found in a study of blood T cell repertoires in COVID-19. The wider study: Both acute and convalescent COVID-19 samples were obtained from the United States, Italy and Spain. The analysed material was cDNA or gDNA that came from T cells, B-cell-depleted T cells, or PBMCs.

As originally analysed: Reference gene primer amplification yielded estimated nucleated cell counts. Clones were read by immunoSEQ multiplex PCR, and TCRdb kept only the in-frame ones, dropping some. D and trimming were read from the DNA, whereas the V and J calls and clone size are those reported in that table. The sample contains roughly 84,000 clones, about 82% of which appear only once. V dropped 1 base and J dropped 7; count of bases not matched to a gene: 5. The CDR3 covers 16 residues. Germline V gene sequence: CDR1 LGHDT, CDR2 YNNKEL (reference sequence). Sequenced input: peripheral blood. The sequence came from a woman of 80 years or more with acute or convalescent COVID-19. The V call is TRBV3-1 (or the pseudogene TRBV3-2), the J call TRBJ1-6; TRBD1 agrees at 9 bases. CDR3 protein: CASSQARTGVNSPLHF. DNA for the CDR3: TGTGCCAGCAGCCAAGCCCGGACAGGGGTAAATTCACCCCTCCACTTT.